The next 10 T cell receptor beta chains were all read from a single sample in a study of shared clonotypes between healthy human individuals. Naive CD8 cells comprised CD45RO-negative, CCR7-positively selected cells, excluding terminally differentiated effector memory CD45RA+ cells. Repertoires were generated with immunoSEQ multiplex PCR, while TCRdb's copy carries only in-frame clones and drops some. The repertoire holds some 2,000,000 clones, with about 95% as singletons. Material for sequencing was naive CD8+ T cells sorted from blood. The receptors here all came from a man aged 18 to 29 in good health.

The chain employs TRBV29-1 and TRBJ2-1, with D possibly being TRBD2 (6 bases). Per germline, CDR1 SQVTM and CDR2 ANQGSEA. The CDR3 is 15 amino acids. V lost 6 bases, J lost 0 bases, and 15 bases lay in between. The CDR3 protein is CSVAGTSSSYNEQFF. The CDR3, as DNA: TGCAGCGTGGCGGGGACCTCGAGCTCCTACAATGAGCAGTTCTTC.

The V and J genes are TRBV27 and TRBJ2-2; TRBD2 agrees at 10 bases. This CDR3 has 17 residues. The germline V gene encodes CDR1 MNHEY and CDR2 SMNVEV (reference sequence). V was pared by 5 bases and J by 4 bases, with 10 bases of the junction left unmatched. The DNA for the CDR3 is TGTGCCAGCAGTCCCCTCCTAGCGGGAGAAGGCACCGGGGAGCTGTTTTTT. Protein product: CASSPLLAGEGTGELFF.

V is TRBV7-2 and J is TRBJ1-2, with 11 bases aligning to TRBD1. This CDR3 comprises 15 residues. Germline loops: CDR1 SGHTA, CDR2 FQGNSA. Germline trimming cut 5 bases from V and 8 bases from J; bases unmatched to any gene: 10. The CDR3 spells CASSLGQGAKGGYTF. The CDR3 coding sequence is TGTGCCAGCAGCCTTGGACAGGGGGCGAAAGGAGGCTACACCTTC.

The genes are TRBV4-1 and TRBJ2-7; D uncertain. Germline CDR1 MGHRA, CDR2 YSYEKL. V gave up 4 bases and J gave up 0 bases, with 7 bases separating them. There are 13 residues in the CDR3. CDR3 sequence: CASSPINSYEQYF. CDR3 nucleotide sequence: TGCGCCAGCAGCCCCATAAACTCCTACGAGCAGTACTTC.

The rearrangement links TRBV2 to TRBJ2-7, with D possibly being TRBD1 (7 bases). Germline CDR1 reads SNHLY; CDR2 reads FYNNEI. V was pared by 8 bases and J by 3 bases, with 11 bases between. The CDR3 is made up of 12 amino acids. CDR3 sequence reads: CASAGQFYEQYF. Written as DNA, the CDR3 is TGTGCCAGCGCGGGACAGTTCTACGAGCAGTACTTC.

The chain is built from TRBV5-1 and TRBJ1-4, with 11 bases identical to TRBD1. V shed 4 bases, J shed 8 bases, and the junction held 4 bases outside the gene matches. The germline gives CDR1 SGHRS, CDR2 YFSETQ. The CDR3 length is 14 residues. CDR3: CASSPGQGAEKLFF. The CDR3 nucleotides read TGCGCCAGCAGCCCCGGACAGGGGGCGGAAAAACTGTTTTTT.

The chain uses TRBV7-2 and TRBJ2-5, with 7 bases identical to TRBD1. The CDR3 is 14 amino acids. In germline, CDR1 is SGHTA, CDR2 FQGNSA. J was trimmed by 3 bases and V by 4 bases; bases with no gene match: 5. The DNA of the CDR3 is TGTGCCAGCAGCTCGACAGGGTGGGAAGAGACCCAGTACTTC. Translating it yields CASSSTGWEETQYF.

This clone was seen just once. This sequence joins TRBV30 and TRBJ2-5, with unresolved D. Gene TRBJ2-7 matches the end of the DNA better, so the J call may be wrong. Germline CDR1 and CDR2: GTSNPN and SVGIG (reference sequence). CDR3 size: 11 residues. CDR3 sequence: CAWSDPYEQYF. CDR3 DNA: TGTGCCTGGAGCGATCCCTACGAGCAGTACTTC.

This clone has just one count. V gene TRBV11-2 combines with J gene TRBJ2-7; 14 bases agree with TRBD2. CDR3 length: 18 residues. CDR1 is SGHAT, CDR2 FQNNGV, per germline. Germline trimming cut 4 bases from V and 4 bases from J; bases unmatched to any gene: 12. As DNA, the CDR3 is TGTGCCAGCAGCTACGGACTAGCGGGAGGCCCTCGATTGTACGAGCAGTACTTC. This gives the protein CASSYGLAGGPRLYEQYF.

V and J are TRBV9 and TRBJ2-1; 14 nucleotides line up with TRBD2. Germline CDR1 SGDLS, CDR2 YYNGEE. This CDR3 region has 16 residues. Trimming removed 2 bases from V and 9 bases from J; junction bases left unmatched: 7. Written as DNA, the CDR3 is TGTGCCAGCAGCGTCTGGGGACTAGCGGGAGTGGGTGAGCAGTTCTTC. Translating gives CASSVWGLAGVGEQFF.